The clone carrying this T cell receptor (beta chain) was picked up a small number of times. Its antigen is not known. Constant-segment primers and 5'RACE yielded cDNA libraries for TCR alpha and TCR beta, each carrying sample barcodes and UMIs. One entry per CDR3 protein results from TCRdb running MiXCR on the 5' RACE reads. Here the sample spans hundreds of thousands of distinct CDR3 sequences, about a fifth being singletons. The data were taken from a study of T-cell memory formation after mild COVID-19. CDR1 is KGHSH and CDR2 is LQKENI in the germline V gene. Trimming took off 3 bases at V and 0 bases at J, with 8 bases between the two ends. The CDR3 runs to 15 residues. Broader study findings: A subset of responding clones appeared in pre-infection memory, suggesting cross-reactive memory joined. Mainly in CM and EM were contracting CD4+ clones; CD8+ were in EMRA.

Sequenced material: PBMCs or a T cell subset sorted from them (not recorded which). This chain uses TRBV18 with TRBJ1-4; D possibly corresponds to TRBD1 (5 bases). The TCR sequence derives from an adult woman who had mild COVID-19 (a few samples of this study predate the infection). Cell type and time point are not known. The CDR3 protein is CASSPRQSTNEKLFF. The CDR3 coding sequence is TGTGCCAGCTCACCGCGACAGTCAACTAATGAAAAACTGTTTTTT.